The 11 T cell receptor beta chains given below trace back to one sample, sequenced in a study of early T cells in non-severe SARS-CoV-2 infection. A single record per CDR3 protein comes from TCRdb applying MiXCR to the 5' RACE reads. This table has tens of thousands of distinct CDR3 sequences, about 6% appearing once. The sample consisted of whole blood, taken at baseline. These receptors were taken from an adult who was a healthcare worker with PCR-confirmed SARS-CoV-2 infection or an uninfected control (not recorded which).

The chain employs TRBV4-2 and TRBJ2-1, with TRBD2 identical over 14 bases. CDR1 and CDR2 from the germline V gene are LGHNA and YNFKEQ. The CDR3 contains 17 residues. The V segment lost 4 bases and the J segment 7 bases; nucleotides outside the gene matches: 9. Here the CDR3 DNA reads TGTGCCAGCAGCCCCCGACTAGCGGGAGGGCCGCGGAATGAGCAGTTCTTC. Translation: CASSPRLAGGPRNEQFF.

This clonotype showed up many times. The rearrangement joins TRBV6-5 to TRBJ1-5, with no clear D. Germline CDR1 is MNHEY and CDR2 is SVGAGI. Trimming cost V 0 bases and J 3 bases, with 3 bases left between them. There are 13 residues in the CDR3. CDR3 region: CASSYSYNQPQHF. The CDR3 region has the DNA TGTGCCAGCAGTTACTCGTACAATCAGCCCCAGCATTTT.

This clonotype was picked up many times. The V call is TRBV6-4, the J call TRBJ2-1; 9 nucleotides match TRBD2. Germline CDR1 is MRHNA and CDR2 is SNTAGT. V was clipped by 3 bases and J by 0 bases; unmatched bases: 0. The CDR3 contains 15 residues. The CDR3 sequence: CASSEAGGSYNEQFF. DNA for the CDR3: TGTGCCAGCAGTGAAGCGGGAGGCTCCTACAATGAGCAGTTCTTC.

This clonotype was seen many times. The chain has TRBV7-9 and TRBJ2-1; no firm D call. Germline CDR1 SEHNR, CDR2 FQNEAQ (reference sequence). CDR3 size: 15 residues. Trimming removed 7 bases from V and 0 bases from J, with 13 bases in between. DNA for the CDR3: TGTGCCAGCACCCCGGGCCAAAGCTCCTACAATGAGCAGTTCTTC. Translation: CASTPGQSSYNEQFF.

This clonotype was seen repeatedly, ten times or more. The CDR3 DNA sequence: TGTGCCACTACGACCCCCCAACCCCTGACGGTGAGCTCCTACGAGCAGTACTTC. The encoded protein is CATTTPQPLTVSSYEQYF. The chain is built from TRBV25-1 and TRBJ2-7; D is uncertain. This CDR3 has 18 amino acids. V was clipped by 10 bases and J by 0 bases, with 28 bases between them. CDR1 MGHDK and CDR2 SYGVNS come from the germline V gene.

This clonotype was observed at least ten times. The CDR3 sequence is CASSHQGAGTEAFF. The CDR3 DNA follows: TGTGCCAGCAGCCACCAGGGGGCTGGGACTGAAGCTTTCTTT. V is TRBV5-6 and J is TRBJ1-1, with 8 positions matching TRBD1. Losses at the gene ends were 4 bases for V and 5 bases for J; bases not matched to a gene: 7. The CDR3 spans 14 residues. Germline assignment: CDR1 SGHDT and CDR2 YYEEEE.

This clonotype was picked up a small number of times. This chain joins TRBV3-1 and TRBJ1-1, with 9 positions matching TRBD1. CDR3 length: 14 amino acids. From germline, CDR1 is LGHDT and CDR2 YNNKEL (reference sequence). V lost 5 bases and J lost 5; bases outside the gene matches: 6. Written as DNA, the CDR3 is TGTGCCAGCAGCTACGACAGGGGGGGGACTGAAGCTTTCTTT. As protein: CASSYDRGGTEAFF.

The table lists this clonotype with many counts. The V call is TRBV5-1, the J call TRBJ2-7, with D possibly called TRBD1 or TRBD2 (5 bases each). V lost 4 bases and J 3 bases, leaving 17 bases between the germline ends. Germline values: CDR1 SGHRS, CDR2 YFSETQ. The CDR3 contains 15 residues. This chain's CDR3 is CASSRLRDADYEQYF. In DNA form, the CDR3 reads TGCGCCAGCAGCAGACTCCGGGACGCAGACTACGAGCAGTACTTC.

This clonotype was seen a few times. The V call is TRBV7-2, the J call TRBJ2-6; TRBD1 agrees at 8 bases. The ends lost 11 bases at V and 0 bases at J; junction bases unmatched: 3. Germline CDR1 reads SGHTA; CDR2 reads FQGNSA. The CDR3 spans 14 residues. CDR3 coding DNA: TGTGCCCATGACAGGGGCTCTGGGGCCAACGTCCTGACTTTC. Amino acid sequence: CAHDRGSGANVLTF.

This clonotype was seen a handful of times. The chain links TRBV29-1 to TRBJ2-4, with 7 nucleotides matching TRBD1. Looked up from germline, CDR1 is SQVTM and CDR2 is ANQGSEA. The J segment lost 0 bases and the V segment lost 1 base, leaving 6 bases of the junction unmatched. The CDR3 runs to 16 residues. The CDR3 spells CSVEGQGTGAKNIQYF. DNA for the CDR3: TGCAGCGTTGAAGGACAGGGAACGGGAGCCAAAAACATTCAGTACTTC.

This clonotype showed up just a few times. This chain uses TRBV6-5 with TRBJ1-2; D not certain. The V and J ends lost 6 bases and 5 bases respectively, with 10 bases between them. This CDR3 comprises 12 residues. Germline V gene data show CDR1 as MNHEY and CDR2 as SVGAGI. CDR3 coding DNA: TGTGCCAGCAGAAACAACGCGTATGGCTACACCTTC. This codes for CASRNNAYGYTF.